The 29 T cell receptor beta chains given below trace back to one sample, sequenced in a study of shared clonotypes between healthy human individuals. Sequencing used immunoSEQ multiplex PCR; TCRdb keeps in-frame clones, though not all of them. The profile shows 600,000 to 800,000 clones, approximately 72% of them singletons. Sequences were obtained from memory CD4+ T cells sorted from blood. Documented subset: CD45RA-negative fraction. The receptor set was obtained from a woman in her 30s in good health.

This clone was seen just once. The V call is TRBV18, the J call TRBJ2-1; D is unresolved. Germline loops: CDR1 KGHSH, CDR2 LQKENI. The V gene lost 3 bases and the J gene lost 7 bases, with 10 bases spanning the gap. The CDR3 length is 13 residues. The CDR3 here is CASSPLHGNEQFF. In DNA form, the CDR3 reads TGTGCCAGCTCACCCCTCCACGGAAATGAGCAGTTCTTC.

The CDR3 protein is CASSTPLMGIANYGYTF. CDR3 nucleotide sequence: TGTGCCAGTAGTACGCCGTTGATGGGGATTGCTAACTATGGCTACACCTTC. The genes are TRBV19 and TRBJ1-2, with D hard to call. Looked up from germline, CDR1 is LNHDA and CDR2 is SQIVND (reference sequence). This CDR3 region has 17 residues. Trimming shortened V by 4 bases and J by 0 bases, and 18 bases separated the two germline ends.

The chain joins TRBV29-1 to TRBJ2-5; no firm D call. The germline V gene has CDR1 SQVTM and CDR2 ANQGSEA. The CDR3 length is 12 residues. The germline V and J ends were trimmed by 4 bases and 2 bases, with 8 bases remaining between them. The CDR3: CSVAIQQETQYF. The CDR3, as DNA: TGCAGCGTTGCAATACAGCAAGAGACCCAGTACTTC.

This sequence joins TRBV27 and TRBJ2-5, with D perhaps matching TRBD1 or TRBD2 (5 bases each). The germline CDR1 and CDR2 sequences are MNHEY and SMNVEV (reference sequence). CDR3 length: 13 residues. V dropped 3 bases and J dropped 7 bases, with 12 bases sitting between them. The CDR3 is CASSLRGEGTQYF. The CDR3 DNA sequence: TGTGCCAGCAGTTTGAGGGGTGAAGGGACCCAGTACTTC.

This clone has just one count. The chain employs TRBV5-1 and TRBJ2-1; 9 nucleotides align to TRBD2. V was pared by 0 bases and J by 3 bases, with 7 bases of the junction left unmatched. Germline V gives CDR1 SGHRS, CDR2 YFSETQ. The CDR3 length is 17 residues. The CDR3 region is CASSLVLAGSGYNEQFF. The CDR3 bases are TGCGCCAGCAGCTTGGTGCTAGCGGGATCGGGCTACAATGAGCAGTTCTTC.

J is TRBJ1-1 and V is TRBV28; no reliable D call. CDR1 MDHEN and CDR2 SYDVKM come from the germline V gene. The length of the CDR3 is 13 residues. The ends were cut back, 6 bases at V and 0 bases at J, with 8 bases in the middle. In DNA form, the CDR3 reads TGTGCCAGCAGCCCACACCTGAACACTGAAGCTTTCTTT. This translates into CASSPHLNTEAFF.

DNA of the CDR3: TGTGCCAGCAGGTCGCGGGGACCGAGTTCCAAAAACATTCAGTACTTC. As protein: CASRSRGPSSKNIQYF. J is TRBJ2-4 and V is TRBV2; a weak D match, TRBD2 (6 bases). The CDR3 runs to 16 residues. CDR1 is SNHLY, CDR2 FYNNEI, per germline. V lost 6 bases and J lost 2, with 17 bases in between.

There are a few counts of this clone. V and J are TRBV6-1 and TRBJ2-7, with 11 bases matching TRBD2. Looked up from germline, CDR1 is MNHNS and CDR2 is SASEGT. The trim removed 5 bases at V and 3 bases at J, leaving 6 bases unmatched. The CDR3 length is 15 residues. The DNA for the CDR3 is TGTGCCAGCAGTTTAACTAGCGGGGGTTTCTACGAGCAGTACTTC. Translated, it gives CASSLTSGGFYEQYF.

The chain uses TRBV28 and TRBJ2-7; no reliable D call. V was trimmed by 6 bases and J by 5 bases, leaving 8 bases between them. The CDR3 is made up of 11 amino acids. Germline lookup yields CDR1 MDHEN and CDR2 SYDVKM. CDR3 loop: CASSGPNEQYF. As DNA, the CDR3 is TGTGCCAGCAGCGGGCCAAACGAGCAGTACTTC.

The V gene is TRBV6-4, the J gene TRBJ1-3, with no clear D. V was cut by 2 bases and J by 2 bases, with 7 bases left in between. The CDR3 is made up of 14 amino acids. Germline-derived CDR1 and CDR2 are MRHNA and SNTAGT. CDR3 in amino acids: CASSDKTAGNTIYF. Written as DNA, the CDR3 is TGTGCCAGCAGTGACAAGACGGCTGGAAACACCATATATTTT.

The chain joins TRBV28 to TRBJ2-7, with D maybe TRBD2 (5 bases). Germline CDR1 is MDHEN and CDR2 is SYDVKM. V was clipped by 1 base and J by 0 bases, with 16 bases between them. This CDR3 spans 17 amino acids. The CDR3 is CASSLFGGPTSSYEQYF. CDR3 in DNA: TGTGCCAGCAGTTTATTTGGTGGGCCTACTAGCTCCTACGAGCAGTACTTC. Supplemented by reference TRBV28 and TRBJ2-7, the full variable domain reads DVKVTQSSRYLVKRTGEKVFLECVQDMDHENMFWYRQDPGLGLRLIYFSYDVKMKEKGDIPEGYSVSREKKERFSLILESASTNQTSMYLCASSLFGGPTSSYEQYFGPGTRLTVT.

This clone was seen only once. The rearrangement joins TRBV5-4 to TRBJ2-5; perhaps TRBD2 as D (6 bases). V was trimmed by 2 bases and J by 5 bases, leaving 13 bases between them. CDR3 length: 14 residues. The germline gives CDR1 SGHNT, CDR2 YYREEE (reference sequence). The CDR3 here is CASSLPGVEETQYF. Written as DNA, the CDR3 is TGTGCCAGCAGCTTACCGGGGGTCGAGGAGACCCAGTACTTC.

The rearrangement joins TRBV10-3 to TRBJ2-1, with 8 bases lining up with TRBD2. Germline CDR1 and CDR2: ENHRY and SYGVKD. CDR3 length: 14 residues. V dropped 5 bases and J dropped 1; count of bases not matched to a gene: 1. The CDR3 sequence is CAISPGGSYNEQFF. The CDR3 coding sequence is TGTGCCATCAGTCCGGGGGGGTCCTACAATGAGCAGTTCTTC.

Notes on this clone: Different DNA sequences within this sample yield the same CDR3. CDR3 amino acids: CASSQVGGFTGELFF. The DNA for the CDR3 is TGTGCCAGCAGCCAGGTCGGGGGGTTCACCGGGGAGCTGTTTTTT. V and J are TRBV14 and TRBJ2-2, with 7 bases identical to TRBD2. This CDR3 has 15 residues. With 3 bases clipped from V and 4 bases from J, the junction kept 5 bases outside the gene matches. Germline V gives CDR1 SGHDN, CDR2 FVKESK.

The V call is TRBV28, the J call TRBJ2-7, with 11 bases fitting TRBD2. CDR3 length: 16 amino acids. Trimming cost V 8 bases and J 0 bases; bases outside gene matches: 9. From germline, CDR1 is MDHEN and CDR2 SYDVKM. In DNA, the CDR3 is TGTGCCAGCCGAGGAGTAACTAGCGGGGGCTCCTACGAGCAGTACTTC. Translated: CASRGVTSGGSYEQYF.

J is TRBJ2-5 and V is TRBV19, with 10 nucleotides matching TRBD2. Germline V CDR1 and CDR2: LNHDA, SQIVND (reference sequence). The trim removed 5 bases at V and 5 bases at J, leaving 5 bases unmatched. The length of the CDR3 is 14 residues. In DNA form, the CDR3 reads TGTGCCAGTAGTCAGAGCGGGAGGGGGGAGACCCAGTACTTC. Encoded protein: CASSQSGRGETQYF.

The rearrangement links TRBV27 to TRBJ2-1; D perhaps matches TRBD1 (6 bases). Germline CDR1 MNHEY, CDR2 SMNVEV (reference sequence). The V end lost 10 bases, the J end lost 3 bases, and 13 bases lay between the germline ends. CDR3 size: 13 residues. For the CDR3, the DNA is TGTGCCACCGGGGACACCGTCTACAATGAGCAGTTCTTC. Translating gives CATGDTVYNEQFF.

This clone was observed a handful of times. The chain has TRBV19 and TRBJ1-5; perhaps TRBD1 as D (6 bases). This CDR3 has 13 amino acids. CDR1 is LNHDA and CDR2 is SQIVND in the germline V gene (reference sequence). V was pared by 4 bases and J by 6 bases, with 10 bases between. The CDR3 DNA reads as TGTGCCAGTAGTAAACAGGGCTTTCAGCCCCAGCATTTT. It yields the protein CASSKQGFQPQHF.

This clone was seen a single time. The rearrangement uses TRBV6-5 and TRBJ2-1, with 9 bases that match TRBD2. This CDR3 is built from 15 residues. The junction had 1 base not matched to a gene; V was cut back by 0 bases and J by 4 bases. Germline V CDR1 and CDR2: MNHEY, SVGAGI. The CDR3 nucleotides read TGTGCCAGCAGTTACTCGCGGGAGGGGTACAATGAGCAGTTCTTC. This gives the protein CASSYSREGYNEQFF.

The chain links TRBV9 to TRBJ2-1, with TRBD2 identical over 7 bases. Germline CDR1 and CDR2: SGDLS and YYNGEE. V dropped 1 base and J dropped 6; count of bases not matched to a gene: 10. CDR3 length: 16 amino acids. CDR3 nucleotides: TGTGCCAGCAGCGTAAATAAGCGGGGAGGGAGCAATGAGCAGTTCTTC. Translated, it gives CASSVNKRGGSNEQFF.

This chain links TRBV5-1 with TRBJ1-2; 9 bases agree with TRBD1. There are 14 residues in the CDR3. CDR1 and CDR2 from the germline V gene are SGHRS and YFSETQ. V was pared by 3 bases and J by 7 bases, with 7 bases of the junction left unmatched. CDR3 coding DNA: TGCGCCAGCAGCTCCGTAACAGGGGGCTCTGGCTACACCTTC. Protein: CASSSVTGGSGYTF.

The V and J genes are TRBV6-4 and TRBJ2-2; tentative D call: TRBD1 (6 bases). The CDR3 is 16 amino acids. Trimming cost V 4 bases and J 3 bases, with 15 bases left between them. Germline values: CDR1 MRHNA, CDR2 SNTAGT. CDR3 loop: CASSVQTGTDTGELFF. The CDR3 DNA reads TGTGCCAGCAGTGTGCAAACAGGGACGGACACCGGGGAGCTGTTTTTT.

In its sample, this clone was seen many times. The chain couples TRBV2 to TRBJ2-1, with D perhaps matching TRBD2 (5 bases). This CDR3 contains 11 residues. Trimming took off 6 bases at V and 14 bases at J, with 14 bases between the two ends. Germline V gives CDR1 SNHLY, CDR2 FYNNEI. CDR3 sequence reads: CASRRVSQEFF. CDR3 nucleotides: TGTGCCAGCAGGAGGGTCTCACAAGAGTTCTTC.

The V call is TRBV4-2, the J call TRBJ2-1, with 12 bases identical to TRBD2. This CDR3 is built from 16 residues. V trimming: 4 bases; J trimming: 8 bases; junction bases outside the gene matches: 9. The germline V gene has CDR1 LGHNA and CDR2 YNFKEQ. The CDR3 region is CASSRTEASGRDEQFF. The CDR3 DNA sequence: TGTGCCAGCAGCCGAACAGAGGCTAGCGGGAGGGATGAGCAGTTCTTC.

The chain recombines TRBV7-8 with TRBJ2-7, with D perhaps TRBD1 (5 bases). The CDR3 covers 15 residues. V was cut by 5 bases and J by 5 bases, with 19 bases left in between. Germline CDR1 SGHVS, CDR2 FQNEAQ. In DNA form, the CDR3 reads TGTGCCAGCAGCAGGCTAGGGGCCCTTTTGGACGAGCAGTACTTC. It specifies CASSRLGALLDEQYF.

V gene TRBV28 combines with J gene TRBJ2-3; a weak D match, TRBD2 (5 bases). Trimming took off 1 base at V and 6 bases at J, with 14 bases between the two ends. The CDR3 covers 15 residues. Germline V CDR1 and CDR2: MDHEN, SYDVKM. The CDR3 region is CASSLFPLRADTQYF. The CDR3, as DNA: TGTGCCAGCAGTTTATTCCCCCTGAGGGCCGATACGCAGTATTTT.

This clone was found once. The sample contains more than one DNA sequence encoding this CDR3. The rearrangement uses TRBV18 and TRBJ2-3; D might be TRBD1 (5 bases). The CDR3 covers 13 residues. V was clipped by 1 base and J by 4 bases, with 6 bases between them. Germline V CDR1 and CDR2: KGHSH, LQKENI. The CDR3 region is CASSPRGPDTQYF. CDR3 sequence (DNA): TGTGCCAGCTCACCACGGGGCCCAGATACGCAGTATTTT. Full variable domain (rest looked up from reference TRBV18 and TRBJ2-3): NAGVMQNPRHLVRRRGQEARLRCSPMKGHSHVYWYRQLPEEGLKFMVYLQKENIIDESGMPKERFSAEFPKEGPSILRIQQVVRGDSAAYFCASSPRGPDTQYFGPGTRLTVL.

There are many counts of this clone. The chain combines TRBV14 with TRBJ1-3, with TRBD1 matching 7 bases. Germline CDR1 is SGHDN and CDR2 is FVKESK. CDR3 size: 15 residues. V lost 2 bases to trimming and J lost 8 bases; unmatched junction nucleotides: 9. In nucleotides, the CDR3 is TGTGCCAGCAGCCAAACGACAGGGCTGATGGACACCATATATTTT. This sequence encodes CASSQTTGLMDTIYF.

The chain employs TRBV10-1 and TRBJ2-1; TRBD1 matches at 9 bases. The germline gives CDR1 WNHNN, CDR2 SYGVQD (reference sequence). CDR3 length equals 15 residues. V lost 5 bases to trimming and J lost 3 bases; unmatched junction nucleotides: 5. This chain's CDR3 is CASSPGTGNYNEQFF. CDR3 coding DNA: TGCGCCAGCAGTCCCGGGACAGGGAACTACAATGAGCAGTTCTTC.